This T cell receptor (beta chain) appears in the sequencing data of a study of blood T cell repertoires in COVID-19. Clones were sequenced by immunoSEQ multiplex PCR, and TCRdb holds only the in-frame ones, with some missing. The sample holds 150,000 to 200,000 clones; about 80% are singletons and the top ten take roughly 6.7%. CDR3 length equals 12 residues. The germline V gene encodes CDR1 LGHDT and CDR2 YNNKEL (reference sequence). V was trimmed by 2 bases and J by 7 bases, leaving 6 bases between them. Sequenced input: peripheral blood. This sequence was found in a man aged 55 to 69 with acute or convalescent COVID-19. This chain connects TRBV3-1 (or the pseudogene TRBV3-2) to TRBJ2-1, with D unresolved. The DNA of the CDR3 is TGTGCCAGCAGCCAAACAGTAAATGAGCAGTTCTTC. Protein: CASSQTVNEQFF.